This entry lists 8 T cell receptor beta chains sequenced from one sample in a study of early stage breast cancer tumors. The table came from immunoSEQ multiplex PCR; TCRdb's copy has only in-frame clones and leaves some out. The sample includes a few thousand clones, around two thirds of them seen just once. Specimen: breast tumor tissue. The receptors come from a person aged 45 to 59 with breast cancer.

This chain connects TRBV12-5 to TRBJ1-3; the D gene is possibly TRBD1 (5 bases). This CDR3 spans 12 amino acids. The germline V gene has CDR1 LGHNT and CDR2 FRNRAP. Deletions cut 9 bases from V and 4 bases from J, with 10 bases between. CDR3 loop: CASQEGGNTIYF. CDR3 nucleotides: TGTGCTAGCCAAGAGGGGGGAAACACCATATATTTT.

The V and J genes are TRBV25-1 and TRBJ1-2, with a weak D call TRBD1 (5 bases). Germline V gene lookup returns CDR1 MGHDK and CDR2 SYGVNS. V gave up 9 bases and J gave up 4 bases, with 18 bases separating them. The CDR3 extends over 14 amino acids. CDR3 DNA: TGTGCCAGTACCAGGGCGGGGGGATTCTATGGCTACACCTTC. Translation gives CASTRAGGFYGYTF.

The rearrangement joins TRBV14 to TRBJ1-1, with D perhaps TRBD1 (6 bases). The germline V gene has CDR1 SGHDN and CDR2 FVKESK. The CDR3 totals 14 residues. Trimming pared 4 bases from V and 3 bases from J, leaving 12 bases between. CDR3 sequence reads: CASSRLQGYTEAFF. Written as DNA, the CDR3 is TGTGCCAGCAGCCGTCTACAGGGTTACACTGAAGCTTTCTTT.

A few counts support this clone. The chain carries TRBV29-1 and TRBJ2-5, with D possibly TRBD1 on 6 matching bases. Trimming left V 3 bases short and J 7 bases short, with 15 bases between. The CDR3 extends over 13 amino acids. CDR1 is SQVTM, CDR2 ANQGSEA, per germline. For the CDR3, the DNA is TGCAGCGTTGACTGGACAGCGCCAAGGACCCAGTACTTC. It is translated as CSVDWTAPRTQYF. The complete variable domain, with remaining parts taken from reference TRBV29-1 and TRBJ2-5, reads SAVISQKPSRDICQRGTSLTIQCQVDSQVTMMFWYRQQPGQSLTLIATANQGSEATYESGFVIDKFPISRPNLTFSTLTVSNMSPEDSSIYLCSVDWTAPRTQYFGPGTRLLVL.

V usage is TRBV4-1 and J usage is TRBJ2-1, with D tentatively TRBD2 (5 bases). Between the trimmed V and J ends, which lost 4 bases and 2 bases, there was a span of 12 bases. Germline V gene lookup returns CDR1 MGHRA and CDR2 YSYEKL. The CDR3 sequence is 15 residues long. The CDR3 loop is CASSLRAGPYNEQFF. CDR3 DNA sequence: TGCGCCAGCAGCCTACGGGCGGGCCCCTACAATGAGCAGTTCTTC.

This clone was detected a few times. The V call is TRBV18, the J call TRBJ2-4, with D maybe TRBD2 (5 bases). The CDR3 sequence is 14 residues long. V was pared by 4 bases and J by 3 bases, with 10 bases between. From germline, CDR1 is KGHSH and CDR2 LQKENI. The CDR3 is CASSLGNDKNIQYF. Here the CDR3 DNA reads TGTGCCAGCTCACTCGGGAACGACAAAAACATTCAGTACTTC.

In nucleotides, the CDR3 is TGTGCCAGCAGCTTGTCCCCGAATTCACCCCTCCACTTT. Translated, it gives CASSLSPNSPLHF. The rearrangement uses TRBV5-4 and TRBJ1-6; D remains ambiguous. The V gene lost 1 base and the J gene lost 7 bases, with 6 bases spanning the gap. Germline values: CDR1 SGHNT, CDR2 YYREEE (reference sequence). CDR3 length: 13 residues.

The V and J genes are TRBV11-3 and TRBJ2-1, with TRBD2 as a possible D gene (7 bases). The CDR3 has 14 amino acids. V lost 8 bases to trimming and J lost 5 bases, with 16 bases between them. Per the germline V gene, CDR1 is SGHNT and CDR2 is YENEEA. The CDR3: CASGSGGSHNEQFF. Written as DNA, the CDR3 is TGTGCCAGCGGATCGGGGGGCAGTCACAATGAGCAGTTCTTC.